One and the same sample provided the 10 T cell receptor beta chains below, sequenced in a study of blood T cell repertoires in COVID-19. The protocol was immunoSEQ multiplex PCR, while the TCRdb copy is restricted to in-frame clones and leaves out a portion. The sample consists of fewer than 350,000 clones, roughly 90% of them appearing once. The sample taken for sequencing was PBMCs or T cells enriched from blood (not recorded which). These receptors were collected from a woman aged 30 to 39 who had been exposed to COVID-19.

In the case of this clone: The limits of the CDR3 on the DNA are not certain, so only TCRdb's listed CDR3 is given. The chain employs TRBV21-1 and TRBJ1-6; the D call TRBD1 from the table was never checked on the DNA. TRBV21-1 is a recognized pseudogene. The CDR3 region is 15 residues in length, termini included. The CDR3 spells CASSPWGAGNSPLHF.

This clone came up many times. The rearrangement links TRBV27 to TRBJ1-5, with TRBD1 matching 11 bases. This CDR3 is built from 14 residues. Germline V CDR1 and CDR2: MNHEY, SMNVEV (reference sequence). Trimming removed 2 bases from V and 6 bases from J; junction bases left unmatched: 0. CDR3 sequence reads: CASSLGTGGQPQHF. CDR3 nucleotides: TGTGCCAGCAGTTTAGGGACAGGGGGTCAGCCCCAGCATTTT.

The chain couples TRBV5-1 to TRBJ1-3, with a tentative D call TRBD1 (5 bases). This CDR3 is 15 amino acids long. V was pared by 4 bases and J by 0 bases, with 11 bases between. Germline CDR1 and CDR2: SGHRS and YFSETQ. The CDR3 sequence is CASSPGGSSGNTIYF. The CDR3 DNA is TGCGCCAGCAGCCCGGGGGGGAGCTCTGGAAACACCATATATTTT.

This chain joins TRBV27 and TRBJ2-5, with D maybe TRBD2 (6 bases). With 6 bases removed from V and 0 bases from J, the gap between germline ends came to 11 bases. The V gene's germline CDR1 is MNHEY and CDR2 SMNVEV (reference sequence). This CDR3 contains 14 residues. The CDR3 coding sequence is TGTGCCAGCAGCCCCCGGGACTACCAAGAGACCCAGTACTTC. It specifies CASSPRDYQETQYF.

CDR3 DNA: TGTGCCAGCAGCTTAGGGGCCGGGGGGGCTCAAGAGACCCAGTACTTC. It yields the protein CASSLGAGGAQETQYF. The J gene is TRBJ2-5, the V gene TRBV7-6; 8 nucleotides align to TRBD2. Per germline, CDR1 SGHVS and CDR2 FNYEAQ. The length of the CDR3 is 16 residues. With V trimmed by 1 base and J by 2 bases, 6 bases remained unmatched. Full variable domain (remainder filled in from reference TRBV7-6 and TRBJ2-5): GAGVSQSPRYKVTKRGQDVALRCDPISGHVSLYWYRQALGQGPEFLTYFNYEAQQDKSGLPNDRFSAERPEGSISTLTIQRTEQRDSAMYRCASSLGAGGAQETQYFGPGTRLLVL.

The rearrangement joins TRBV27 to TRBJ1-6; weak D call: TRBD1 (6 bases). V shed 5 bases and J shed 7 bases, with 15 bases lying between them. The CDR3 consists of 15 residues. CDR1 is MNHEY and CDR2 is SMNVEV in the germline V gene (reference sequence). CDR3 sequence reads: CASSARRRGNSPLHF. The DNA of the CDR3 is TGTGCCAGCAGTGCCCGACGTAGGGGGAATTCACCCCTCCACTTT.

The chain uses TRBV7-9 and TRBJ1-1; D gene uncertain. Germline assignment: CDR1 SEHNR and CDR2 FQNEAQ (reference sequence). Deletions cut 3 bases from V and 8 bases from J, with 7 bases between. CDR3 size: 11 residues. CDR3 nucleotides: TGTGCCAGCAGCTTGATAGAAGAAGCTTTCTTT. As protein: CASSLIEEAFF.

This chain joins TRBV12-3 or TRBV12-4 and TRBJ2-7; tentative D call: TRBD1 (5 bases). Trimming took off 6 bases at V and 6 bases at J, with 12 bases between the two ends. This CDR3 has 12 residues. The CDR3 loop is CASRGLVGEQYF. As DNA, the CDR3 is TGTGCCAGCAGGGGGCTGGTCGGCGAGCAGTACTTC.

The chain couples TRBV7-9 to TRBJ2-1; perhaps TRBD2 as D (6 bases). Germline V lookup: CDR1 SEHNR, CDR2 FQNEAQ (reference sequence). Trimming shortened V by 4 bases and J by 6 bases, and 19 bases separated the two germline ends. This CDR3 is built from 16 residues. The CDR3 protein is CASSSRLAGTPNEQFF. CDR3 in DNA: TGTGCCAGCAGCTCTAGACTGGCGGGAACCCCCAATGAGCAGTTCTTC.

The chain is built from TRBV24-1 and TRBJ1-2; D is unresolved. The V gene's germline CDR1 is KGHDR and CDR2 SFDVKD. This CDR3 region has 14 residues. The V gene lost 1 base and the J gene lost 6 bases, with 11 bases spanning the gap. Here the CDR3 reads CATSDLRGRDGYTF. The CDR3 bases are TGTGCCACCAGTGATTTACGAGGAAGAGATGGCTACACCTTC.